Shown below are 12 T cell receptor beta chains from a single sample sequenced in a study of T cells in Graves' hyperthyroidism and ophthalmopathy. Template material for amplifying TCR beta CDR3 regions consisted of RNA transcripts. The TCR CDR3 was amplified in a first-round RT-PCR using the HTBI primer set. TCRdb reanalysed the multiplex PCR reads using MiXCR and keeps one entry per CDR3 protein. This table holds about 690,000 distinct CDR3 sequences, around 15% found once. The sequencing input was blood. The source is a man aged 45-60 years with Graves' hyperthyroidism.

This clonotype was detected many times. The chain couples TRBV6-1 to TRBJ1-1; D ambiguous. Trimming left V 5 bases short and J 3 bases short, with 10 bases between. The CDR3 sequence is 13 residues long. Looked up from germline, CDR1 is MNHNS and CDR2 is SASEGT. CDR3 in DNA: TGTGCCAGCAGTCCACATCGGCACACTGAAGCTTTCTTT. Protein product: CASSPHRHTEAFF.

The chain uses TRBV14 and TRBJ1-4; D is perhaps TRBD1 (6 bases). Germline loops: CDR1 SGHDN, CDR2 FVKESK. This CDR3 contains 15 residues. The ends were cut back, 2 bases at V and 8 bases at J, with 15 bases in the middle. In DNA, the CDR3 is TGTGCCAGCAGCCAACCACAGGGTTTTAAAGAAAAACTGTTTTTT. Amino acids: CASSQPQGFKEKLFF.

This sequence joins TRBV25-1 and TRBJ1-2, with a possible D match to TRBD1 (5 bases). Germline values: CDR1 MGHDK, CDR2 SYGVNS. V was shortened by 6 bases and J by 4 bases, with 15 bases between the two germline ends. The CDR3 totals 14 residues. As DNA, the CDR3 is TGTGCCAGCAGCCCCGGGGCGGGGACCTATGGCTACACCTTC. Residues: CASSPGAGTYGYTF.

This clonotype has a count of ten or more. The J gene is TRBJ1-3, the V gene TRBV2; D gene ambiguous. The germline V gene has CDR1 SNHLY and CDR2 FYNNEI. This CDR3 spans 14 amino acids. V was shortened by 3 bases and J by 1 base, with 7 bases between the two germline ends. The CDR3 nucleotides read TGTGCCAGCAGTGAGGACGGATCTGGAAACACCATATATTTT. It specifies CASSEDGSGNTIYF.

In this sample, this clonotype turned up a few times. This chain links TRBV20-1 with TRBJ1-4; the match to TRBD1 covers 7 bases. The trim removed 3 bases at V and 3 bases at J, leaving 19 bases unmatched. CDR3 length: 19 amino acids. Germline lookup yields CDR1 DFQATT and CDR2 SNEGSKA (reference sequence). CDR3 coding DNA: TGCAGTGCTAGGAAGCGACCACAGGGGCATATCGGGGCTAATGAAAAACTGTTTTTT. Its protein product is CSARKRPQGHIGANEKLFF.

This sequence joins TRBV2 and TRBJ1-1; D unresolved. Trimming removed 1 base from V and 11 bases from J, with 14 bases in between. Per the germline V gene, CDR1 is SNHLY and CDR2 is FYNNEI. CDR3 length: 13 amino acids. CDR3 nucleotides: TGTGCCAGCAGTGAAGAGGGCCGCGATGAGGCTTTCTTT. It encodes CASSEEGRDEAFF.

This clonotype showed up just a few times. V is TRBV18 and J is TRBJ2-5; D ambiguous. V dropped 0 bases and J dropped 1 base, with 6 bases sitting between them. The CDR3 contains 14 residues. Germline V gene data show CDR1 as KGHSH and CDR2 as LQKENI. CDR3 protein: CASSPPNIQETQYF. The CDR3 nucleotides read TGTGCCAGCTCACCACCGAACATCCAAGAGACCCAGTACTTC. The full variable domain, completed using reference TRBV18 and TRBJ2-5, is NAGVMQNPRHLVRRRGQEARLRCSPMKGHSHVYWYRQLPEEGLKFMVYLQKENIIDESGMPKERFSAEFPKEGPSILRIQQVVRGDSAAYFCASSPPNIQETQYFGPGTRLLVL.

In the case of this clonotype: Mismatch with germline at one junction end may stem from a read error. The genes are TRBV27 and TRBJ2-7, with TRBD2 matching over 11 bases. This CDR3 is 18 amino acids long. Germline V gene sequence: CDR1 MNHEY, CDR2 SMNVEV (reference sequence). The DNA for the CDR3 is TGTACCAGCAGTTTATCCTATCCCGGACTAGCGGGTTACTACGAGCAGTACTTC. As protein: CTSSLSYPGLAGYYEQYF.

The chain uses TRBV30 and TRBJ2-2, with D uncertain. The CDR3 is 11 residues long. Germline assignment: CDR1 GTSNPN and CDR2 SVGIG (reference sequence). Between the trimmed V and J ends, which lost 0 bases and 13 bases, there was a span of 9 bases. The CDR3 protein is CAWSVRSRLFF. DNA for the CDR3: TGTGCCTGGAGTGTACGTAGTCGGCTGTTTTTT.

V is TRBV6-2 or TRBV6-3 and J is TRBJ2-6; 7 bases are shared with TRBD1. The CDR3 consists of 19 residues. The germline CDR1 and CDR2 sequences are MNHEY and SVGEGT. V was pared by 2 bases and J by 4 bases, with 14 bases of the junction left unmatched. DNA for the CDR3: TGTGCCAGCAGTTACGGACAGGAAGCGTTGATATCAGGGGCCAACGTCCTGACTTTC. Its protein is CASSYGQEALISGANVLTF.

DNA for the CDR3: TGTGCCAGCAGCTTTCAGGGACAGGCTATACTGAACACTGAAGCTTTCTTT. Its translation is CASSFQGQAILNTEAFF. J is TRBJ1-1 and V is TRBV5-6, with 8 bases identical to TRBD1. Germline V gives CDR1 SGHDT, CDR2 YYEEEE. V lost 2 bases, J lost 0 bases, and 9 bases stayed unmatched. The CDR3 extends over 17 amino acids.

The chain is built from TRBV6-1 and TRBJ2-5; 7 bases line up with TRBD2. The ends lost 5 bases at V and 5 bases at J; junction bases unmatched: 23. The CDR3 is made up of 19 amino acids. Germline CDR1 is MNHNS and CDR2 is SASEGT. This chain's CDR3 is CASSNAPGRTGGGGETQYF. The CDR3 coding sequence is TGTGCCAGCAGTAACGCCCCGGGGCGAACGGGAGGCGGCGGGGAGACCCAGTACTTC.